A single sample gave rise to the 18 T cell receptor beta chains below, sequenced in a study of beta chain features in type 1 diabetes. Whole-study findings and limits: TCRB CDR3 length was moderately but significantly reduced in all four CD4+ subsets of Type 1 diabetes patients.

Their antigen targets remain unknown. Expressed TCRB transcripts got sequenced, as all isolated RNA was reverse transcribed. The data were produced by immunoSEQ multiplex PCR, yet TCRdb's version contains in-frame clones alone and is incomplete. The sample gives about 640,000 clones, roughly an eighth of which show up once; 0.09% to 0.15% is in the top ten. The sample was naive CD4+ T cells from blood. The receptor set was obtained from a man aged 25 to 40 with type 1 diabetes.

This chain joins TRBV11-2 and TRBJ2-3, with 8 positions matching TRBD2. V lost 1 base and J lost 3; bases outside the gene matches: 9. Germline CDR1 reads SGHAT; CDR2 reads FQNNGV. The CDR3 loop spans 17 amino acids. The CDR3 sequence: CASSLVGRSGGTDTQYF. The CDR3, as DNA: TGTGCCAGCAGCTTAGTTGGTAGGAGCGGGGGAACAGATACGCAGTATTTT.

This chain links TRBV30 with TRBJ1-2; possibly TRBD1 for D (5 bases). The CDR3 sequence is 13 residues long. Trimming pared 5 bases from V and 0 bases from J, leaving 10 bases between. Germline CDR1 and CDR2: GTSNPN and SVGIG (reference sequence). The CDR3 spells CAWGGTPNYGYTF. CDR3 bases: TGTGCCTGGGGGGGGACCCCTAACTATGGCTACACCTTC.

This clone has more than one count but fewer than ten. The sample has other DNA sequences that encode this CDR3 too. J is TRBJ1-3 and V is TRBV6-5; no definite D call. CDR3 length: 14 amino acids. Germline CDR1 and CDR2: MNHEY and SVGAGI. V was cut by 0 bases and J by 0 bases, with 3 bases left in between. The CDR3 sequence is CASSYSLSGNTIYF. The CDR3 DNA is TGTGCCAGCAGTTACTCACTCTCTGGAAACACCATATATTTT.

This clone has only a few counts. The CDR3 spells CASSYFASGQETQYF. CDR3 DNA sequence: TGTGCCAGCAGTTACTTCGCTAGCGGACAAGAGACCCAGTACTTC. The chain has TRBV6-6 and TRBJ2-5, with 7 bases that match TRBD2. The CDR3 spans 15 residues. Germline values: CDR1 MNHNY, CDR2 SVGAGI (reference sequence). The junction had 4 bases not matched to a gene; V was cut back by 1 base and J by 2 bases.

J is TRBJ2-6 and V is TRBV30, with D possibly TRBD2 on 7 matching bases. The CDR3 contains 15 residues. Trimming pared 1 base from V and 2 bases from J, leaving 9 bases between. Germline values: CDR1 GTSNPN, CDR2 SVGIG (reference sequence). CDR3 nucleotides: TGTGCCTGGAGTGCGGGGGGCGCTGGGGCCAACGTCCTGACTTTC. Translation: CAWSAGGAGANVLTF.

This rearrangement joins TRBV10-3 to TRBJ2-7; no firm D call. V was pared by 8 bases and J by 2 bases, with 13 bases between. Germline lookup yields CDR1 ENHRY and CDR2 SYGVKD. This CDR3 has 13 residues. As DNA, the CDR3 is TGTGCCATCGCCCGTGGGGAAACCTACGAGCAGTACTTC. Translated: CAIARGETYEQYF.

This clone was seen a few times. In nucleotides, the CDR3 is TGCGCCAGCAGCTCGGGGGCCGACTGGGAGACCCAGTACTTC. As protein: CASSSGADWETQYF. The J gene is TRBJ2-5, the V gene TRBV5-1, with D tentatively TRBD1 or TRBD2 (6 bases each). Germline V lookup: CDR1 SGHRS, CDR2 YFSETQ. The CDR3 totals 14 residues. Trimming left V 3 bases short and J 5 bases short, with 14 bases between.

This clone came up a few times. CDR3 in DNA: TGTGCCAGCAGTTTATATGGCCAGGGGAACACCGGGGAGCTGTTTTTT. Translating it yields CASSLYGQGNTGELFF. The V call is TRBV27, the J call TRBJ2-2; TRBD1 might be the D (5 bases). The CDR3 sequence is 16 residues long. Per the germline V gene, CDR1 is MNHEY and CDR2 is SMNVEV (reference sequence). Trimming left V 1 base short and J 1 base short, with 10 bases between.

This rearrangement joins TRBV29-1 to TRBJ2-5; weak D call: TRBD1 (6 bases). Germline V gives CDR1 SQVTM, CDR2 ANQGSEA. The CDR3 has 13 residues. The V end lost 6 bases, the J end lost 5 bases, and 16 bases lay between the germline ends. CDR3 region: CSVRVQGRETQYF. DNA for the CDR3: TGCAGCGTCCGGGTACAGGGCCGGGAGACCCAGTACTTC. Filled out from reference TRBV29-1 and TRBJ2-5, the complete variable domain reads SAVISQKPSRDICQRGTSLTIQCQVDSQVTMMFWYRQQPGQSLTLIATANQGSEATYESGFVIDKFPISRPNLTFSTLTVSNMSPEDSSIYLCSVRVQGRETQYFGPGTRLLVL.

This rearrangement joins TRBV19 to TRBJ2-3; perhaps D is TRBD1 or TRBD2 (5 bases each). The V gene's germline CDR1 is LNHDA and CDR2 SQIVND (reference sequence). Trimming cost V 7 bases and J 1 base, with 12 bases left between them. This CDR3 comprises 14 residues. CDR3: CASTLMGGTDTQYF. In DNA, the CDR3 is TGTGCCAGTACGTTAATGGGGGGCACAGATACGCAGTATTTT.

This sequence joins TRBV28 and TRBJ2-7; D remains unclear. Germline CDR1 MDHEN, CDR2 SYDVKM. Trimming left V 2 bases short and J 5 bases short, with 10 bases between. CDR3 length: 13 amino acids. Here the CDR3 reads CASSLVGRNEQYF. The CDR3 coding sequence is TGTGCCAGCAGTTTAGTAGGAAGGAACGAGCAGTACTTC. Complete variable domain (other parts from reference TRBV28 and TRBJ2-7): DVKVTQSSRYLVKRTGEKVFLECVQDMDHENMFWYRQDPGLGLRLIYFSYDVKMKEKGDIPEGYSVSREKKERFSLILESASTNQTSMYLCASSLVGRNEQYFGPGTRLTVT.

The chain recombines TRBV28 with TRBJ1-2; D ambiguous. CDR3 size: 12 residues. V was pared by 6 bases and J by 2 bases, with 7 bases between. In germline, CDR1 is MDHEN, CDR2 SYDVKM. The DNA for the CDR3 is TGTGCCAGCAGCTTTGACAACTATGGCTACACCTTC. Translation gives CASSFDNYGYTF.

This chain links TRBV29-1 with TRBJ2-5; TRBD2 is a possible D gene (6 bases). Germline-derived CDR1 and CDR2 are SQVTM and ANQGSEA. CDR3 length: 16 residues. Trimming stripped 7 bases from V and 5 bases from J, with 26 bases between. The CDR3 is CSGADSGTGVWETQYF. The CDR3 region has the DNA TGCAGCGGCGCCGACTCCGGGACGGGAGTATGGGAGACCCAGTACTTC.

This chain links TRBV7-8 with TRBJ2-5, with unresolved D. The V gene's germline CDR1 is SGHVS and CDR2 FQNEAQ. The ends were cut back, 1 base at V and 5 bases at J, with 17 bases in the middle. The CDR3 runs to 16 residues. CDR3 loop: CASSLGVGPAGETQYF. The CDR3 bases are TGTGCCAGCAGCTTAGGGGTAGGGCCCGCCGGGGAGACCCAGTACTTC.

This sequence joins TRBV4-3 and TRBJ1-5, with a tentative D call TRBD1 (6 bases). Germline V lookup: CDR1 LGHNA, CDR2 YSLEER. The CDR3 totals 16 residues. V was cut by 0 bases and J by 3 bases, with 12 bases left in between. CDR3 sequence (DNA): TGCGCCAGCAGCCAAGAAGCCACAGGGAACAATCAGCCCCAGCATTTT. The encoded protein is CASSQEATGNNQPQHF.

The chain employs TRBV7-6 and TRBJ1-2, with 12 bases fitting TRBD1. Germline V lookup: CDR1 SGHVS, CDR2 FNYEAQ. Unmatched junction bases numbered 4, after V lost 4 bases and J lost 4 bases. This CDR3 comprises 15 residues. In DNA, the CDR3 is TGTGCCAGCAGCTCAGGGACAGGGGGCATCTATGGCTACACCTTC. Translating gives CASSSGTGGIYGYTF.

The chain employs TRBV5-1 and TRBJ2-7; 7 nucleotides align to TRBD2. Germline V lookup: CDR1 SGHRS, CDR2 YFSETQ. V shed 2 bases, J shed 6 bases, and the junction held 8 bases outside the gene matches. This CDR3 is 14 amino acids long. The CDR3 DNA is TGCGCCAGCAGCTTCGTAGAATCGGGGGGCGAGCAGTACTTC. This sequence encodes CASSFVESGGEQYF.

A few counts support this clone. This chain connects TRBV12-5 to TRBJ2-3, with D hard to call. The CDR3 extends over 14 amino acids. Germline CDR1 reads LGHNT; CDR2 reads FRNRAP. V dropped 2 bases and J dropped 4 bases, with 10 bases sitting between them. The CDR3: CASGLRNRPDTQYF. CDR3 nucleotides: TGTGCTAGTGGTTTGAGGAATCGTCCAGATACGCAGTATTTT.